Given below is one T cell receptor (beta chain) in context. Its antigen is undetermined. In this CDR3 the conserved last residue, phenylalanine or tryptophan, is missing, so a read error is likely. This CDR3 comprises 14 residues. Germline V gene lookup returns CDR1 ENHRY and CDR2 SYGVKD. The ends lost 4 bases at V and 5 bases at J; junction bases unmatched: 3. PCR amplification relied on 60 Vbeta primers (plus 13 Jbeta primers). Using immunoSEQ multiplex PCR, the repertoire was profiled, and TCRdb retains in-frame clones only, with some absent. The sample includes roughly 180,000 clones, approximately 73% seen only once; the top ten take 2% to 3%. This sample was taken from a study of cytomegalovirus exposure and HLA in healthy donors. The study, taken as a whole, reports: In a later analysis, a genetic analysis reported fewer productive-TCR N-insertions in an Asian-associated ancestry cluster than the cohort average. Later, TCR association rates were found to vary by HLA locus, highest for DRB1 and lowest for HLA-C. Analysis was carried out at a later point, and it linked a missense DCLRE1C variant to TCR beta V- and J-gene trimming. An apparent linkage of common viral pathogens to several of the most significant clusters emerged in a later analysis.

Specimen: PBMCs. The gene calls are TRBV10-3 and TRBJ1-5; 9 nucleotides align to TRBD1. This receptor was taken from a woman in her twenties or thirties in good health and CMV-seropositive. The DNA for the CDR3 is TGTGCCATCAGTGGGGACAGGGAGTATCAGCCCCAGCATCTT. This codes for CAISGDREYQPQHL.